This T cell receptor beta chain stems from a study of T cells after posttransplantation cyclophosphamide. Notes on the study in general: TRB clonality was highly associated with recipient CMV seropositivity and reactivation. Later post-transplant blood repertoires were often dominated by donor CD8+ memory clones.

Between the trimmed V and J ends, which lost 5 bases and 5 bases, there was a span of 13 bases. The germline V gene encodes CDR1 SGHNT and CDR2 YENEEA. The CDR3 contains 14 residues. Profiled with immunoSEQ multiplex PCR; TCRdb holds only in-frame clones, not every one. The sample includes 10,000 to 15,000 clones, none of them occurring once. This clone was seen only a few times. Its antigen is undetermined. A marrow graft followed busulfan-fludarabine conditioning, with cyclophosphamide on days +3 and +4. The chain carries TRBV11-3 and TRBJ2-1; D remains unclear. This TCR was sampled from a female patient in her 40s who received an allogeneic stem cell transplant from an unrelated donor, was CMV-positive, and had acute GVHD only. Some T cells may be transferred from the graft donor. Sequencing was performed on PBMCs, taken after allogeneic stem cell transplant with posttransplant cyclophosphamide. CDR3 sequence (DNA): TGTGCCAGCAGCCAGTTGAGTGAGGACAATGAGCAGTTCTTC. Amino acids: CASSQLSEDNEQFF.